This TCR beta chain originates from a study of cytomegalovirus exposure and HLA in healthy donors. The study, taken as a whole, reports: The study reported that TCR beta sequences accurately predicted HLA-A and HLA-B alleles in most subjects.

The germline gives CDR1 SGHTS, CDR2 YDEGEE. The germline V and J ends were trimmed by 1 base and 1 base, with 6 bases remaining between them. There are 13 residues in the CDR3. The study ran its PCR with 60 Vbeta and 13 Jbeta primers. Sequencing used immunoSEQ multiplex PCR; TCRdb keeps in-frame clones, though not all of them. The data contain approximately 140,000 clones, 73% of them singletons. This clone occurred a few times. No antigen is known for it. The rearrangement joins TRBV5-8 to TRBJ2-7, with D perhaps TRBD2 (6 bases). This receptor was taken from a human donor in good health. The sample taken for sequencing was PBMCs. The CDR3 region is CASSLRGSYEQYF. The CDR3 DNA reads TGTGCCAGCAGCTTGCGGGGGTCCTACGAGCAGTACTTC.